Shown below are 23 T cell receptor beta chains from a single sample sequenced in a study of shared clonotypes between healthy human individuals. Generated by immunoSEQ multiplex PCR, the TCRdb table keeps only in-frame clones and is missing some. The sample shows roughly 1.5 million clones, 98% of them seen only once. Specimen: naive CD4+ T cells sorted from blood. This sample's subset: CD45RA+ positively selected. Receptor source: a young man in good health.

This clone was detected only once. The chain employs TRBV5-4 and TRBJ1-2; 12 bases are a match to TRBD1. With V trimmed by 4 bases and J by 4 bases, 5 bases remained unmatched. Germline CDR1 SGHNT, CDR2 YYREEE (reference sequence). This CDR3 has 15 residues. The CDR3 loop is CASSRDRGRTYGYTF. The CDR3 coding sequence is TGTGCCAGCAGCAGGGACAGGGGGCGGACCTATGGCTACACCTTC.

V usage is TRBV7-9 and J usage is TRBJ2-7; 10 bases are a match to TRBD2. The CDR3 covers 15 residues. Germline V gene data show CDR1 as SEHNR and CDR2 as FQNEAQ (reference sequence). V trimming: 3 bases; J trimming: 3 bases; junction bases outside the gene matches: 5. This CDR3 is CASSFSLAGSYEQYF. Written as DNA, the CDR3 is TGTGCCAGCAGCTTTTCACTAGCGGGGAGCTACGAGCAGTACTTC.

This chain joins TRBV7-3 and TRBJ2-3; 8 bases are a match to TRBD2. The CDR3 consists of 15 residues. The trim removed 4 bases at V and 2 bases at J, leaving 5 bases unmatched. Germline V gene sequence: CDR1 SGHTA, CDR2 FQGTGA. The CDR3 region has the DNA TGTGCCAGCAGCTCCGGGAGGGGGTTCACAGATACGCAGTATTTT. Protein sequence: CASSSGRGFTDTQYF.

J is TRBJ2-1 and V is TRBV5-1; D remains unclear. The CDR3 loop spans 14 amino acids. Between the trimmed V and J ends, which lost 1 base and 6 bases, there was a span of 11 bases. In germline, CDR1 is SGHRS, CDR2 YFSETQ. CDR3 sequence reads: CASSLSAGTNEQFF. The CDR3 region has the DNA TGCGCCAGCAGCTTGTCAGCTGGAACCAATGAGCAGTTCTTC.

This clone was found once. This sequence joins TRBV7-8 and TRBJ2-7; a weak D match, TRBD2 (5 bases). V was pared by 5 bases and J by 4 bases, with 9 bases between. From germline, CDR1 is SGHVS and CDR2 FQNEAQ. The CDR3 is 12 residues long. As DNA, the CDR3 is TGTGCCAGCAGCCGGGGTGGGTACGAGCAGTACTTC. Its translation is CASSRGGYEQYF. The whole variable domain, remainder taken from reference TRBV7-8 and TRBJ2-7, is GAGVSQSPRYKVAKRGQDVALRCDPISGHVSLFWYQQALGQGPEFLTYFQNEAQLDKSGLPSDRFFAERPEGSVSTLKIQRTQQEDSAVYLCASSRGGYEQYFGPGTRLTVT.

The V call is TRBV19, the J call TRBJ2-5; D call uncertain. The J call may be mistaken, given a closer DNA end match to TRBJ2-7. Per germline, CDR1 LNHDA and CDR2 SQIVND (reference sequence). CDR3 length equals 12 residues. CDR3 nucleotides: TGTGCCAGTAGTATTGGGAACAGCGAGCAGTACTTC. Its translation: CASSIGNSEQYF.

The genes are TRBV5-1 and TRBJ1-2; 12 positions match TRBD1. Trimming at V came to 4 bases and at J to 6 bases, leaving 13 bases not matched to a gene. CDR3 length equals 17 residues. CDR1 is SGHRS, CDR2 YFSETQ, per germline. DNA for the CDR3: TGCGCCAGCAGCATATACCGGGACAGGGGGCGAAGTGATGGCTACACCTTC. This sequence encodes CASSIYRDRGRSDGYTF.

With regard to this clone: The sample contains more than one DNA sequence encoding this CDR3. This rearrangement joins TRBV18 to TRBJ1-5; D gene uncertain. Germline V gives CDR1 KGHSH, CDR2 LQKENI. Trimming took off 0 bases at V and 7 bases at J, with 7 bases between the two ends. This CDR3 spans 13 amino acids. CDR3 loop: CASSPPGRQPQHF. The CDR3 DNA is TGTGCCAGCTCACCACCGGGGAGACAGCCCCAGCATTTT.

The CDR3 is CASSFPGQFHGYTF. CDR3 bases: TGTGCCAGCAGCTTCCCGGGACAGTTTCATGGCTACACCTTC. The chain employs TRBV5-4 and TRBJ1-2, with 7 positions matching TRBD1. Germline-derived CDR1 and CDR2 are SGHNT and YYREEE (reference sequence). Trimming at V came to 2 bases and at J to 6 bases, leaving 7 bases not matched to a gene. The CDR3 spans 14 residues.

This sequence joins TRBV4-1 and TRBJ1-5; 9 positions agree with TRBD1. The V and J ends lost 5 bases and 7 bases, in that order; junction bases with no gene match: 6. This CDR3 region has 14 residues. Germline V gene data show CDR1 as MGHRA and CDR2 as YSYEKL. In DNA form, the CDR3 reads TGCGCCAGCAGCTCCGGGACAGGGAAACAGCCCCAGCATTTT. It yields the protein CASSSGTGKQPQHF.

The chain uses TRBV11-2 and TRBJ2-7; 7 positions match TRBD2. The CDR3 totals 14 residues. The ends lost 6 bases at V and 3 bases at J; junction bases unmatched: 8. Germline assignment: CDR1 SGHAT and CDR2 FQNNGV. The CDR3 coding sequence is TGTGCCAGCAGTAAGCGGGAATCTATCTACGAGCAGTACTTC. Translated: CASSKRESIYEQYF.

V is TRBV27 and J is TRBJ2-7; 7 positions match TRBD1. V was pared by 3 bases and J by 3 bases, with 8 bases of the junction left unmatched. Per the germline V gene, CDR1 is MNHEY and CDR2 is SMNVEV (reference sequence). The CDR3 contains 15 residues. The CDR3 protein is CASSFTGQEVYEQYF. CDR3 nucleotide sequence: TGTGCCAGCAGTTTTACAGGACAGGAGGTCTACGAGCAGTACTTC.

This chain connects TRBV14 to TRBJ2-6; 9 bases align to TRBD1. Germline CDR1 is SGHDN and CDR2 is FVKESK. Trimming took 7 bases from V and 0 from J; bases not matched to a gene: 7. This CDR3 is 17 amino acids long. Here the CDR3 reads CASKPWGQGSGANVLTF. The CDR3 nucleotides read TGTGCCAGCAAGCCATGGGGACAGGGCTCTGGGGCCAACGTCCTGACTTTC.

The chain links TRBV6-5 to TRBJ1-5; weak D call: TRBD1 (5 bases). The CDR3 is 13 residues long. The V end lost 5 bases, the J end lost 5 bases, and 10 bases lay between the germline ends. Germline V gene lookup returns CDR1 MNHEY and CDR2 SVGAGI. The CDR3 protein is CASSTRVDQPQHF. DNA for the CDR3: TGTGCCAGCAGTACCAGGGTCGATCAGCCCCAGCATTTT.

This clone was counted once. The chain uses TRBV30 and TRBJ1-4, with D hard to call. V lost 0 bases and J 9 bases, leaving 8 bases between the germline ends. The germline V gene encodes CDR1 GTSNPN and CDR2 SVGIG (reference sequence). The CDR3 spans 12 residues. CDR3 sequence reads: CAWSVTLKKLFF. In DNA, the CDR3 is TGTGCCTGGAGTGTGACCCTGAAAAAACTGTTTTTT.

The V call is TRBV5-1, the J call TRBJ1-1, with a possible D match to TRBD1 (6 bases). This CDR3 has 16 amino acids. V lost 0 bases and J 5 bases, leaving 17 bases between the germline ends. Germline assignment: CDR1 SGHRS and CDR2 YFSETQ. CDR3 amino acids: CASSLGYGKGVTEAFF. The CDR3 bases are TGCGCCAGCAGCTTGGGGTACGGGAAGGGGGTGACTGAAGCTTTCTTT.

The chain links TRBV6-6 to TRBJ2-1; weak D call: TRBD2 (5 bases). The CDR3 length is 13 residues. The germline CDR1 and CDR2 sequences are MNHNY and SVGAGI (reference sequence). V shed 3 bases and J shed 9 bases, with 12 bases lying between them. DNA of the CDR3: TGTGCCAGCAGTTATACCCCCGCGGGTGAGCAGTTCTTC. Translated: CASSYTPAGEQFF.

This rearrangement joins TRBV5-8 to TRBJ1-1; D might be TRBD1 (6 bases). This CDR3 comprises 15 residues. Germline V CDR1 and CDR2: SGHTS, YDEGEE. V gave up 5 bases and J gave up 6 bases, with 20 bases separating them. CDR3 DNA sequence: TGTGCCAGCAGATTAGGGGGACCTCTAGCCTCTGAAGCTTTCTTT. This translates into CASRLGGPLASEAFF.

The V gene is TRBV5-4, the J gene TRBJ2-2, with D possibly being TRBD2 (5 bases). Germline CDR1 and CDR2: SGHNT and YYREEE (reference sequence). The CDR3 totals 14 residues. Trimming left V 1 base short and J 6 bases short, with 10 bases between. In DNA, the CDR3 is TGTGCCAGCAGCTTGTCCTACGGGGCCGGGGAGCTGTTTTTT. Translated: CASSLSYGAGELFF.

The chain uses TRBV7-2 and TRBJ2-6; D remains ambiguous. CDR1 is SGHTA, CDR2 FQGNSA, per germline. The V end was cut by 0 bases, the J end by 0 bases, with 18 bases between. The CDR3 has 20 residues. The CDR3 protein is CASSLARFLQSRSGANVLTF. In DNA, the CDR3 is TGTGCCAGCAGCTTAGCTCGGTTTCTACAGTCCCGCTCTGGGGCCAACGTCCTGACTTTC.

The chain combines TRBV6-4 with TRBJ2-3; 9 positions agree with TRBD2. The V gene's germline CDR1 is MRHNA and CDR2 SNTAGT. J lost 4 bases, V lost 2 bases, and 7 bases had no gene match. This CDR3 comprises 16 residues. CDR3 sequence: CASSDAGGRAPDTQYF. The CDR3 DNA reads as TGTGCCAGCAGTGACGCCGGCGGGAGGGCCCCAGATACGCAGTATTTT.

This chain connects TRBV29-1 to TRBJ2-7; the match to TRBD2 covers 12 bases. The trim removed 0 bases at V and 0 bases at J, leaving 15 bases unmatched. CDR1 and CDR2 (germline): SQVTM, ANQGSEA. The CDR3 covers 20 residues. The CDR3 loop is CSVEDRGTSGRGRSSYEQYF. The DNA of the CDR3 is TGCAGCGTTGAAGATCGAGGGACTAGCGGGCGGGGAAGGAGCTCCTACGAGCAGTACTTC.

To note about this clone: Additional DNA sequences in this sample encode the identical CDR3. The CDR3 here is CASSLGLAGVGEQYF. DNA of the CDR3: TGTGCCAGCAGTCTGGGACTAGCGGGAGTGGGTGAGCAGTACTTC. The rearrangement links TRBV5-4 to TRBJ2-7; TRBD2 aligns across 14 bases. Germline CDR1 reads SGHNT; CDR2 reads YYREEE (reference sequence). The CDR3 sequence is 15 residues long. V trimming: 5 bases; J trimming: 7 bases; junction bases outside the gene matches: 8.